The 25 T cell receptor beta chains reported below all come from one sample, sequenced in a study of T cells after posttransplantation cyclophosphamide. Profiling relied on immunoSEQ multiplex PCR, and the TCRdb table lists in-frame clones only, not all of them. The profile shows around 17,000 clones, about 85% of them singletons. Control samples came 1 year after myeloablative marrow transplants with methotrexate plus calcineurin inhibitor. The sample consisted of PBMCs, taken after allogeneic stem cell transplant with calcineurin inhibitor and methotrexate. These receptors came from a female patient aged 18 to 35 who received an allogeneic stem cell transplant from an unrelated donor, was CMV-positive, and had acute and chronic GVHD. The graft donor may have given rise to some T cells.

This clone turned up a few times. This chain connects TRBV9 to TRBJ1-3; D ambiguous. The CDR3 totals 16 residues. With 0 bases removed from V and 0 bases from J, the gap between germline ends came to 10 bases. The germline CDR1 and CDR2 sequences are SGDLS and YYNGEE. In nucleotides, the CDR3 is TGTGCCAGCAGCGTAGGACTGCTGACCTCTGGAAACACCATATATTTT. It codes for CASSVGLLTSGNTIYF.

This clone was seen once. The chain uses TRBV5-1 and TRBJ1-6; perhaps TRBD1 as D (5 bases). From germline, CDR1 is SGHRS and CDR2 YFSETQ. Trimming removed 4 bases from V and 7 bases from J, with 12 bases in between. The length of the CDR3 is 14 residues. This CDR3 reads CASSAGTENSPLHF. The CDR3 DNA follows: TGCGCCAGCAGCGCGGGGACGGAAAATTCACCCCTCCACTTT.

Here the CDR3 DNA reads TGTGCCAGCGTACTGACAGAGAACACCGGGGAGCTGTTTTTT. Its protein is CASVLTENTGELFF. The V call is TRBV2, the J call TRBJ2-2, with D tentatively TRBD1 (5 bases). The V gene lost 8 bases and the J gene lost 1 base, with 11 bases spanning the gap. Germline V gene lookup returns CDR1 SNHLY and CDR2 FYNNEI. CDR3 length: 14 residues.

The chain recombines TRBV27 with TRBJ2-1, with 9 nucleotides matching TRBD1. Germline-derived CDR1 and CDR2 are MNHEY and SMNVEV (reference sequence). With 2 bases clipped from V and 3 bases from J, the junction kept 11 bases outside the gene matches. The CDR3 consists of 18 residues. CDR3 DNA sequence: TGTGCCAGCAGTTTAAACGGACAGGGGTCTCGGGGCTACAATGAGCAGTTCTTC. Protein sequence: CASSLNGQGSRGYNEQFF.

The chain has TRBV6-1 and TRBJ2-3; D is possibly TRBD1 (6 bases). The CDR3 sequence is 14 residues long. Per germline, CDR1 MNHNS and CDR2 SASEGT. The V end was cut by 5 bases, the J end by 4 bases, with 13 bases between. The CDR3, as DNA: TGTGCCAGCAGTCCGGACAGTGGCCCAGATACGCAGTATTTT. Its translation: CASSPDSGPDTQYF.

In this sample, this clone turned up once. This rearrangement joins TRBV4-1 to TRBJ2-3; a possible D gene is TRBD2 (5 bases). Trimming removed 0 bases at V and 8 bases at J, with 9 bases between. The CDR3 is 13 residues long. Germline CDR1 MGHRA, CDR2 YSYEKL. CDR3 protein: CASSQESGITQYF. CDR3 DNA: TGCGCCAGCAGCCAAGAATCGGGGATTACGCAGTATTTT.

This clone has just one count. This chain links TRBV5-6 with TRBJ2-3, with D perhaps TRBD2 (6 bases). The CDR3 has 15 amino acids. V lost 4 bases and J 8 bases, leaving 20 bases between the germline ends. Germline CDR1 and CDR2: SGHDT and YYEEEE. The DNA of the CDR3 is TGTGCCAGCAGCCCCTACAGGACCAACGGGGGTACGCAGTATTTT. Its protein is CASSPYRTNGGTQYF.

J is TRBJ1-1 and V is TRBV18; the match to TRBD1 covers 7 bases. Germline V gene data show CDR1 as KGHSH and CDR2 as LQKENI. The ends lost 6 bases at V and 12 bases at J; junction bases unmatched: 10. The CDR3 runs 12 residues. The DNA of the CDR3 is TGTGCCAGCTCGCCGACAGGGCCGATGTCTTTCTTT. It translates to CASSPTGPMSFF.

The CDR3 sequence is CASSPGLAGRGRTDTQYF. The DNA for the CDR3 is TGTGCCAGCAGCCCAGGACTAGCGGGAAGGGGAAGAACAGATACGCAGTATTTT. The genes are TRBV7-9 and TRBJ2-3; 12 bases fit TRBD2. V was pared by 5 bases and J by 3 bases, with 12 bases of the junction left unmatched. The germline CDR1 and CDR2 sequences are SEHNR and FQNEAQ (reference sequence). The CDR3 is 18 residues long. The whole variable domain, filled in from reference TRBV7-9 and TRBJ2-3, reads DTGVSQNPRHKITKRGQNVTFRCDPISEHNRLYWYRQTLGQGPEFLTYFQNEAQLEKSRLLSDRFSAERPKGSFSTLEIQRTEQGDSAMYLCASSPGLAGRGRTDTQYFGPGTRLTVL.

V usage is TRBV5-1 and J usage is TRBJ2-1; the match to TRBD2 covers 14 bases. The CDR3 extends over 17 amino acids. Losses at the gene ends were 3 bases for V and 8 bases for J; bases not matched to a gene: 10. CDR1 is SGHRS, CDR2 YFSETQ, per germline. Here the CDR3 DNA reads TGCGCCAGCAGCTCGCAGACTAGCGGGAGGGCCCTCGATGAGCAGTTCTTC. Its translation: CASSSQTSGRALDEQFF.

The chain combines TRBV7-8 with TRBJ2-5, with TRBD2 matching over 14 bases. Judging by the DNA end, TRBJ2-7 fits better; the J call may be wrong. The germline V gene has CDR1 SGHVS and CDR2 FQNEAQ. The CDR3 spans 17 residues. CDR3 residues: CASTPGLAGDSTYEQYF. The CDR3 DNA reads TGTGCCAGCACCCCGGGACTAGCGGGAGATTCTACCTACGAGCAGTACTTC.

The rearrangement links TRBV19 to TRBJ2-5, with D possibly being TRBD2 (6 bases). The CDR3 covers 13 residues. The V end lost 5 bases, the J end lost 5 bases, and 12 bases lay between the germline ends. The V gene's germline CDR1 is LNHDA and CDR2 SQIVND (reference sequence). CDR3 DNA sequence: TGTGCCAGTAGTCGGACTAAACAGGAGACCCAGTACTTC. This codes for CASSRTKQETQYF.

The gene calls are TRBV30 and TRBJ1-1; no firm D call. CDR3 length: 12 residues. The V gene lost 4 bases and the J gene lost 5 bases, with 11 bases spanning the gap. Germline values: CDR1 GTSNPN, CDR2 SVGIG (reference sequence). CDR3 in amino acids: CAWTSVLTEAFF. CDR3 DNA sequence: TGTGCCTGGACCTCGGTGTTAACTGAAGCTTTCTTT.

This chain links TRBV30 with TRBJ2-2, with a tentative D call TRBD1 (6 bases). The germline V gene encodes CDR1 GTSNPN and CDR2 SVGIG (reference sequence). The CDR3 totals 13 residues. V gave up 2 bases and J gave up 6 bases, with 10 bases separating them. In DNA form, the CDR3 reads TGTGCCTGGAGTCCCACAGGGCCCGGGGAGCTGTTTTTT. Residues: CAWSPTGPGELFF. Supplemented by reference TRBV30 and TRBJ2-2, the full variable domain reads SQTIHQWPATLVQPVGSPLSLECTVEGTSNPNLYWYRQAAGRGLQLLFYSVGIGQISSEVPQNLSASRPQDRQFILSSKKLLLSDSGFYLCAWSPTGPGELFFGEGSRLTVL.

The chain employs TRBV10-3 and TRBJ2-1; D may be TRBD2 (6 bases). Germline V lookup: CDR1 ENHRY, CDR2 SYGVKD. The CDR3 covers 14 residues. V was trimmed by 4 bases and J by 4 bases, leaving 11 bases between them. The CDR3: CAISAETRYNEQFF. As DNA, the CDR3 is TGTGCCATCAGTGCCGAGACTAGATACAATGAGCAGTTCTTC.

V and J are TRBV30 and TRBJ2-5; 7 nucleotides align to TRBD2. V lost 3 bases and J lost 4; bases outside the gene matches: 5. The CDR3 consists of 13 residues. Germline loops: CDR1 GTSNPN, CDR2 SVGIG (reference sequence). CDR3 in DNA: TGTGCCTGGAGGCCGGGAGGCGGAGAGACCCAGTACTTC. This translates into CAWRPGGGETQYF. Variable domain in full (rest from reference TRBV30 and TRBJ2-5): SQTIHQWPATLVQPVGSPLSLECTVEGTSNPNLYWYRQAAGRGLQLLFYSVGIGQISSEVPQNLSASRPQDRQFILSSKKLLLSDSGFYLCAWRPGGGETQYFGPGTRLLVL.

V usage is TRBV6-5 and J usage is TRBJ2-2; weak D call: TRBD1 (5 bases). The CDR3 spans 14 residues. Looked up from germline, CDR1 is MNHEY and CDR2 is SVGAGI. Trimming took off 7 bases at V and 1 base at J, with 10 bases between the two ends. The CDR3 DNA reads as TGTGCCAGCAAGGACATAAGGAACACCGGGGAGCTGTTTTTT. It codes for CASKDIRNTGELFF.

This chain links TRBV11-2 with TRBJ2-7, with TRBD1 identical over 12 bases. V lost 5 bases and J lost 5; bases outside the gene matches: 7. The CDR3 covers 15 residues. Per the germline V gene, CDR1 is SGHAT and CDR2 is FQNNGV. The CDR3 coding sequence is TGTGCCAGCAGCCCCTCCGGGACAGGGGGCCACGAGCAGTACTTC. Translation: CASSPSGTGGHEQYF.

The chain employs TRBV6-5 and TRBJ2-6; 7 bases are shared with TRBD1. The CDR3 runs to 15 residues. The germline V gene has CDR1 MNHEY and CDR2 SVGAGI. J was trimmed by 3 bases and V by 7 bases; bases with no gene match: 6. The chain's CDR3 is CASTRQGGGANVLTF. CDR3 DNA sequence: TGTGCCAGCACCCGACAGGGCGGTGGGGCCAACGTCCTGACTTTC.

The CDR3 protein is CASSIAVTSTDTQYF. The CDR3 nucleotides read TGTGCCAGCAGCATCGCGGTGACTAGCACAGATACGCAGTATTTT. The chain has TRBV28 and TRBJ2-3; D is unclear. From germline, CDR1 is MDHEN and CDR2 SYDVKM. V was shortened by 6 bases and J by 0 bases, with 13 bases between the two germline ends. The CDR3 has 15 amino acids.

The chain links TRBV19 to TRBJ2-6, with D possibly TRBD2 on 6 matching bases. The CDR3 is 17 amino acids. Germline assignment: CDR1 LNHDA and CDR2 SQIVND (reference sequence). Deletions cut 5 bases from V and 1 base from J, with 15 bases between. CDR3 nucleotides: TGTGCCAGTAGTCCCTCATCCCGGGGGTCTGGGGCCAACGTCCTGACTTTC. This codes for CASSPSSRGSGANVLTF.

The CDR3 DNA reads as TGCGCCAGCAGCCAAGATCGGGGTTACGAGCAGTACTTC. Its protein product is CASSQDRGYEQYF. This chain connects TRBV4-1 to TRBJ2-7, with D perhaps matching TRBD2 (5 bases). The V end lost 0 bases, the J end lost 4 bases, and 7 bases lay between the germline ends. Germline loops: CDR1 MGHRA, CDR2 YSYEKL. The CDR3 consists of 13 residues.

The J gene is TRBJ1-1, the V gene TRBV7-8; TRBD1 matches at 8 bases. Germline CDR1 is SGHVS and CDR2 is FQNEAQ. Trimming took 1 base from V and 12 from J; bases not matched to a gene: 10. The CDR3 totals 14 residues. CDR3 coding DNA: TGTGCCAGCAGCTTAGAGGCCGACAGGGGACCAACTTTCTTT. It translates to CASSLEADRGPTFF.

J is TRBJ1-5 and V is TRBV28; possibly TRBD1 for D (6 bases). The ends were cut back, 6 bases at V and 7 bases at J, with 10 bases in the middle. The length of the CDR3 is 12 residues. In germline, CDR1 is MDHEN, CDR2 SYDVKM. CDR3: CASRQGRQPQHF. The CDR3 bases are TGTGCCAGCAGACAGGGAAGGCAGCCCCAGCATTTT. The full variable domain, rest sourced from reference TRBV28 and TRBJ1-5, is DVKVTQSSRYLVKRTGEKVFLECVQDMDHENMFWYRQDPGLGLRLIYFSYDVKMKEKGDIPEGYSVSREKKERFSLILESASTNQTSMYLCASRQGRQPQHFGDGTRLSIL.

The CDR3 region is CASSSRARSGNTIYF. In DNA, the CDR3 is TGTGCCAGCAGCTCCAGGGCCCGATCTGGAAACACCATATATTTT. The rearrangement joins TRBV6-6 to TRBJ1-3; possible D gene TRBD1, 5 bases. V shed 6 bases and J shed 1 base, with 13 bases lying between them. Per germline, CDR1 MNHNY and CDR2 SVGAGI (reference sequence). This CDR3 is built from 15 residues.